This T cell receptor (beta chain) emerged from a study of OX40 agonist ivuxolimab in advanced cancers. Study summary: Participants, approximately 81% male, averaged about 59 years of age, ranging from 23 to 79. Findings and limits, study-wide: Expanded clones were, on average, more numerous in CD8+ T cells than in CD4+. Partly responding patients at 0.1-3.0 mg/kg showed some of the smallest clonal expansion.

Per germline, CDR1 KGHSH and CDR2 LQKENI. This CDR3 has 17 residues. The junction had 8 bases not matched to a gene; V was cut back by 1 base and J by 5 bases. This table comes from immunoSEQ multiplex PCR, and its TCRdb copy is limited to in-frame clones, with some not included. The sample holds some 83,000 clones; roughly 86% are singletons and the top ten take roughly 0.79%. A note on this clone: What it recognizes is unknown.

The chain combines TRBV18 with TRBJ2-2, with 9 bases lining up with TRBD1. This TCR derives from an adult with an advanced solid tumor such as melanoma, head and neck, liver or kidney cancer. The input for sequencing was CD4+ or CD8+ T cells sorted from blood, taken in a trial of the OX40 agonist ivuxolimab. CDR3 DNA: TGTGCCAGCTCACCACAGATAACAGGGGGCTCGACCGGGGAGCTGTTTTTT. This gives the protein CASSPQITGGSTGELFF.